The present T cell receptor (beta chain) was sequenced within a study of regulatory T cells in long-lasting Graves disease. Noted time point: newly diagnosed GD, antithyroid drugs for less than 3 months. From PBMCs, RNA was extracted and then used to make the TCR library. Both iRepertoire HTBI primers and Arm-PCR of CDR3 regions were used to build the TCR beta libraries. MiXCR was run by TCRdb on the multiplex PCR reads, yielding one entry per CDR3 protein. The sample lists approximately 480,000 distinct CDR3 sequences; around 16% were seen once. This CDR3 region has 15 residues. Unmatched junction bases numbered 12, after V lost 6 bases and J lost 4 bases. The germline V gene has CDR1 DFQATT and CDR2 SNEGSKA (reference sequence). This clonotype was observed many times. These data are also associated with another study on T cells in Graves' hyperthyroidism and ophthalmopathy. From that paper: Hyperthyroidism was newly diagnosed in patients aged 18 to 65 (duration under 2 months). Primed by the HTBI set, a first-round RT-PCR was run on the TCR CDR3. Progression to ophthalmopathy was predicted a median of 6.5 months early.

Sequenced material: peripheral blood mononuclear cells (PBMCs), taken at new diagnosis, from a patient treated with antithyroid drugs. This chain joins TRBV20-1 and TRBJ2-5; 9 nucleotides line up with TRBD2. The receptor comes from a man aged 35 to 55 with Graves disease. The CDR3 reads CSAGAEREVGETQYF. In DNA, the CDR3 is TGCAGTGCCGGCGCGGAGCGGGAGGTGGGAGAGACCCAGTACTTC.